The entry below describes one T cell receptor (beta chain). The entry originates in a study of blood T cell repertoires in COVID-19. Study overall: Samples came from the United States, Italy and Spain, spanning acute and convalescent COVID-19.

The CDR3 is made up of 15 amino acids. V lost 5 bases to trimming and J lost 2 bases; unmatched junction nucleotides: 6. The germline CDR1 and CDR2 sequences are LNHDA and SQIVND (reference sequence). As originally analysed: Reference gene primer amplification in the assay estimated nucleated cell counts. Only in-frame clones appear in the TCRdb table, and some are missing; sequencing was by immunoSEQ multiplex PCR. D and trimming come from the DNA, and the V and J calls and clone size come from that table. The sample lists around 230,000 clones; around 86% were seen once. This receptor was obtained from a man aged 25 to 40 who had recovered from COVID-19. Sequenced input: peripheral blood. V gene TRBV19 combines with J gene TRBJ2-3, with TRBD1 identical over 8 bases. Here the CDR3 DNA reads TGTGCCAGTAGTCCCTACAGGGGGGTCACAGATACGCAGTATTTT. Its translation: CASSPYRGVTDTQYF.